Below, 32 T cell receptor beta chains from the same sample are listed, as sequenced in a study. Adaptor-ligated barcode primers were used to amplify TRBV12-4/TRBJ1-2 clonotypes. TCRdb re-called the multiplex PCR reads with MiXCR, one entry per CDR3 protein. The sample has 500 to 750 distinct CDR3 sequences, around 25% seen once; the top ten hold over 20%. Input material: naive CD4+ T cells sorted from blood. Subset indicated: naive CD4+ T cells, CD4+CD45RA+CD25-. These receptors all come from a female donor with breast cancer.

This clonotype is deemed large. The V call is TRBV12-3 or TRBV12-4, the J call TRBJ1-2; D remains ambiguous. V lost 3 bases and J lost 10, with 9 bases in between. There are 11 residues in the CDR3. CDR3 DNA sequence: TGTGCCAGCAGTTTGGACCGAGACTACACCTTC. It translates to CASSLDRDYTF.

This clonotype was seen only a few times. V is TRBV12-3 or TRBV12-4 and J is TRBJ1-2; D is possibly TRBD1 (6 bases). The ends were cut back, 4 bases at V and 4 bases at J, with 22 bases in the middle. The CDR3 loop spans 17 amino acids. In DNA, the CDR3 is TGTGCCAGCAGTTCCGGGACACCTTTTAGGCGGATCTATGGCTACACCTTC. Residues: CASSSGTPFRRIYGYTF.

By sample share, this clonotype is large. The rearrangement uses TRBV12-3 or TRBV12-4 and TRBJ1-2, with D maybe TRBD1 (5 bases). CDR3 size: 12 residues. Trimming pared 6 bases from V and 7 bases from J, leaving 12 bases between. CDR3: CASSQGSGGYTF. In DNA, the CDR3 is TGTGCCAGCAGCCAGGGTTCGGGTGGCTACACCTTC.

This clonotype was seen a few times. The CDR3 region is CASSRETGTGTNYGYTF. DNA of the CDR3: TGTGCCAGCAGCCGAGAAACCGGGACAGGGACAAACTATGGCTACACCTTC. The chain carries TRBV12-3 or TRBV12-4 and TRBJ1-2; 9 nucleotides agree with TRBD1. There are 17 residues in the CDR3. V shed 6 bases and J 2 bases; nucleotides not matched to a gene: 13.

The chain carries TRBV12-3 or TRBV12-4 and TRBJ1-2, with D perhaps TRBD1 (5 bases). V lost 2 bases, J lost 4 bases, and 17 bases lay in between. The length of the CDR3 is 16 residues. This chain's CDR3 is CASSLSLGRGRYGYTF. The CDR3 DNA is TGTGCCAGCAGTTTATCCTTGGGGCGGGGTCGCTATGGCTACACCTTC.

The gene calls are TRBV12-3 or TRBV12-4 and TRBJ1-2; 9 positions match TRBD1. With V trimmed by 6 bases and J by 4 bases, 12 bases remained unmatched. This CDR3 is built from 16 residues. This chain's CDR3 is CASRAGQGMGGYGYTF. The CDR3 coding sequence is TGTGCCAGCAGGGCGGGACAGGGAATGGGTGGCTATGGCTACACCTTC.

There are a few counts of this clonotype. With a much larger clone just one base away, this may be a read error. The genes are TRBV12-3 or TRBV12-4 and TRBJ1-2; 9 bases match TRBD1. V was pared by 5 bases and J by 8 bases, with 3 bases of the junction left unmatched. CDR3 length equals 12 residues. Here the CDR3 reads CASSGQGHGYTF. The DNA for the CDR3 is TGTGCCAGCAGTGGACAGGGGCACGGCTACACCTTC.

By its share, this clonotype is hyperexpanded. This chain connects TRBV12-3 or TRBV12-4 to TRBJ1-2, with 9 bases lining up with TRBD1. Trimming took 7 bases from V and 8 from J; bases not matched to a gene: 11. This CDR3 spans 14 amino acids. CDR3 DNA sequence: TGTGCCAGCACCCTAATGGGACAGGGCGGCGGCTACACCTTC. This translates into CASTLMGQGGGYTF.

By proportion, this clonotype is large. The chain carries TRBV12-3 or TRBV12-4 and TRBJ1-2; weak D call: TRBD1 (5 bases). The CDR3 covers 14 residues. V lost 3 bases, J lost 8 bases, and 16 bases lay in between. The CDR3 here is CASSLSEGLLGYTF. In DNA, the CDR3 is TGTGCCAGCAGTTTGTCTGAGGGGCTCTTGGGCTACACCTTC.

This clonotype is judged large. The chain joins TRBV12-3 or TRBV12-4 to TRBJ1-2, with D unresolved. Trimming cost V 2 bases and J 2 bases, with 3 bases left between them. There are 12 residues in the CDR3. The CDR3 protein is CASSLSNYGYTF. CDR3 DNA sequence: TGTGCCAGCAGTTTATCGAACTATGGCTACACCTTC.

There are a few counts of this clonotype. The genes are TRBV12-3 or TRBV12-4 and TRBJ1-2, with 8 positions matching TRBD1. The junction had 6 bases not matched to a gene; V was cut back by 4 bases and J by 2 bases. This CDR3 spans 15 amino acids. The CDR3 bases are TGTGCCAGCAGTTGGACAGGGACCGAGAACTATGGCTACACCTTC. Translation: CASSWTGTENYGYTF.

By sample fraction, this clonotype is large. The J gene is TRBJ1-2, the V gene TRBV12-3 or TRBV12-4; possibly TRBD1 for D (5 bases). V gave up 6 bases and J gave up 4 bases, with 12 bases separating them. The CDR3 is 13 residues long. CDR3 bases: TGTGCCAGCAGCCCGGGACGGATCTATGGCTACACCTTC. Residues: CASSPGRIYGYTF.

This clonotype is medium-sized by share. The CDR3, as DNA: TGTGCCAGCAGTTTAGGAGGGGCAGACTATGGCTACACCTTC. Translation gives CASSLGGADYGYTF. The chain joins TRBV12-3 or TRBV12-4 to TRBJ1-2, with a tentative D call TRBD1 (5 bases). The V and J ends lost 1 base and 3 bases respectively, with 9 bases between them. The CDR3 has 14 amino acids.

The CDR3 reads CASSSYSGTDFYGYTF. The CDR3 DNA sequence: TGTGCCAGCAGTTCGTATTCCGGGACAGATTTCTATGGCTACACCTTC. This chain uses TRBV12-3 or TRBV12-4 with TRBJ1-2; 7 nucleotides line up with TRBD1. The CDR3 contains 16 residues. Trimming took 4 bases from V and 4 from J; bases not matched to a gene: 12.

J is TRBJ1-2 and V is TRBV12-3 or TRBV12-4; 8 bases are shared with TRBD1. V lost 5 bases to trimming and J lost 4 bases; unmatched junction nucleotides: 3. The CDR3 runs 13 residues. CDR3 loop: CASSTTGAYGYTF. CDR3 sequence (DNA): TGTGCCAGCAGTACGACAGGGGCCTATGGCTACACCTTC.

V usage is TRBV12-3 or TRBV12-4 and J usage is TRBJ1-2; 9 bases fit TRBD1. The CDR3 length is 16 residues. The junction had 10 bases not matched to a gene; V was cut back by 5 bases and J by 3 bases. The CDR3 protein is CASSGQGQGEDYGYTF. CDR3 nucleotide sequence: TGTGCCAGCAGTGGACAGGGACAGGGCGAAGACTATGGCTACACCTTC.

This clonotype was seen ten or more times. The gene calls are TRBV12-3 or TRBV12-4 and TRBJ1-2; 10 bases agree with TRBD1. The junction had 7 bases not matched to a gene; V was cut back by 3 bases and J by 0 bases. The CDR3 sequence is 17 residues long. CDR3 sequence (DNA): TGTGCCAGCAGTTTGGGACAGGGGCACTCCACTAACTATGGCTACACCTTC. Amino acid sequence: CASSLGQGHSTNYGYTF.

This clonotype was detected ten times or more. The genes are TRBV12-3 or TRBV12-4 and TRBJ1-2, with TRBD1 identical over 9 bases. The CDR3 has 15 residues. V was pared by 5 bases and J by 4 bases, with 8 bases of the junction left unmatched. As DNA, the CDR3 is TGTGCCAGCAGTCCCGGACAGGGGCGGATCTATGGCTACACCTTC. Translation gives CASSPGQGRIYGYTF.

The chain has TRBV12-3 or TRBV12-4 and TRBJ1-2, with D perhaps matching TRBD1 (5 bases). The CDR3 extends over 15 amino acids. V dropped 7 bases and J dropped 2 bases, with 17 bases sitting between them. The CDR3 nucleotides read TGTGCCAGCACTTACCCGGGACGGCGAAACTATGGCTACACCTTC. This gives the protein CASTYPGRRNYGYTF.

V gene TRBV12-3 or TRBV12-4 combines with J gene TRBJ1-2; 8 nucleotides match TRBD1. This CDR3 is built from 16 residues. Trimming cost V 2 bases and J 3 bases; bases outside gene matches: 8. The CDR3 sequence: CASSLRGQGEDYGYTF. As DNA, the CDR3 is TGTGCCAGCAGTTTAAGAGGACAGGGCGAAGACTATGGCTACACCTTC.

This clonotype was observed many times. CDR3 in amino acids: CASSLRRSGYTF. CDR3 sequence (DNA): TGTGCCAGCAGTTTACGGCGGTCTGGCTACACCTTC. V usage is TRBV12-3 or TRBV12-4 and J usage is TRBJ1-2; no firm D call. This CDR3 comprises 12 residues. Trimming took off 2 bases at V and 7 bases at J, with 8 bases between the two ends.

This clonotype was seen many times. The chain uses TRBV12-3 or TRBV12-4 and TRBJ1-2; TRBD1 matches at 7 bases. J was trimmed by 4 bases and V by 6 bases; bases with no gene match: 8. The CDR3 has 14 residues. CDR3: CASSLTGRVYGYTF. In nucleotides, the CDR3 is TGTGCCAGCAGCCTGACAGGGAGGGTCTATGGCTACACCTTC.

The rearrangement joins TRBV12-3 or TRBV12-4 to TRBJ1-2; no clear D. With 4 bases removed from V and 8 bases from J, the gap between germline ends came to 11 bases. CDR3 length equals 12 residues. The CDR3 spells CASSSSSWGYTF. DNA of the CDR3: TGTGCCAGCAGTTCCTCCTCGTGGGGCTACACCTTC.

This chain joins TRBV12-3 or TRBV12-4 and TRBJ1-2; TRBD1 agrees at 7 bases. The CDR3 loop spans 13 amino acids. Germline trimming cut 6 bases from V and 8 bases from J; bases unmatched to any gene: 9. DNA for the CDR3: TGTGCCAGCAGAACCGGGACAGTCGGCGGCTACACCTTC. Protein product: CASRTGTVGGYTF.

The chain combines TRBV12-3 or TRBV12-4 with TRBJ1-2; 7 bases are shared with TRBD1. The CDR3 consists of 15 residues. The ends lost 5 bases at V and 0 bases at J; junction bases unmatched: 6. This CDR3 reads CASSAGTDSNYGYTF. Here the CDR3 DNA reads TGTGCCAGCAGTGCCGGGACAGACTCTAACTATGGCTACACCTTC.

In its sample, this clonotype ranks as large. The V call is TRBV12-3 or TRBV12-4, the J call TRBJ1-2; D is ambiguous. There are 13 residues in the CDR3. Trimming cost V 3 bases and J 6 bases, with 11 bases left between them. CDR3 sequence (DNA): TGTGCCAGCAGTTTTGGACCAAGAGATGGCTACACCTTC. This encodes CASSFGPRDGYTF.

This clonotype was seen only once. The chain is built from TRBV12-3 or TRBV12-4 and TRBJ1-2; D call uncertain. V was pared by 6 bases and J by 4 bases, with 6 bases between. The CDR3 has 11 residues. In DNA form, the CDR3 reads TGTGCCAGCAGCCGGGCCTATGGCTACACCTTC. This codes for CASSRAYGYTF.

Ten or more counts support this clonotype. This rearrangement joins TRBV12-3 or TRBV12-4 to TRBJ1-2, with TRBD1 identical over 10 bases. V was clipped by 4 bases and J by 8 bases; unmatched bases: 7. The CDR3 consists of 14 residues. The CDR3 loop reads CASSSPGQGHGYTF. DNA for the CDR3: TGTGCCAGCAGTTCGCCGGGACAGGGGCACGGCTACACCTTC.

This clonotype is labeled as large (0.1 to 1%). V usage is TRBV12-3 or TRBV12-4 and J usage is TRBJ1-2; tentative D call: TRBD1 (6 bases). There are 16 residues in the CDR3. V was trimmed by 6 bases and J by 1 base, leaving 18 bases between them. CDR3 in amino acids: CASRGQGRKDNYGYTF. In DNA form, the CDR3 reads TGTGCCAGCAGGGGCCAGGGGAGAAAGGATAACTATGGCTACACCTTC.

This rearrangement joins TRBV12-3 or TRBV12-4 to TRBJ1-2; 9 positions match TRBD1. The CDR3 contains 15 residues. V lost 5 bases, J lost 4 bases, and 8 bases stayed unmatched. CDR3 region: CASSLGTGPGYGYTF. Written as DNA, the CDR3 is TGTGCCAGCAGTCTCGGGACAGGGCCGGGCTATGGCTACACCTTC.

This clonotype was seen a few times. The rearrangement links TRBV12-3 or TRBV12-4 to TRBJ1-2; 7 bases are shared with TRBD1. This CDR3 has 15 residues. V shed 5 bases and J 1 base; nucleotides not matched to a gene: 7. CDR3 amino acids: CASSPGQALNYGYTF. The CDR3 bases are TGTGCCAGCAGTCCAGGACAGGCACTTAACTATGGCTACACCTTC.

This chain connects TRBV12-3 or TRBV12-4 to TRBJ1-2; 9 nucleotides line up with TRBD1. The CDR3 extends over 13 amino acids. V lost 3 bases, J lost 7 bases, and 3 bases stayed unmatched. The DNA for the CDR3 is TGTGCCAGCAGTTTGGACAGGGGACGTGGCTACACCTTC. It yields the protein CASSLDRGRGYTF.